The clone carrying this TCR beta chain was detected ten times or more. The CDR3 extends over 12 amino acids. With 1 base removed from V and 3 bases from J, the gap between germline ends came to 4 bases. In germline, CDR1 is SEHNR, CDR2 FQNEAQ (reference sequence). TCRdb re-called the RT-PCR reads with MiXCR, one entry per CDR3 protein. The table records 600,000 to 700,000 distinct CDR3 sequences, roughly 15% of them present only once. This specimen comes from a study of response to subunit inactivated influenza vaccine. V gene TRBV7-9 combines with J gene TRBJ2-7; no firm D call. Sequences were derived from PBMCs from blood, sampled 14 days before vaccination. This TCR derives from a man aged 45-65 years who received an inactivated influenza vaccine. CDR3 in amino acids: CASSLVHYEQYF. In nucleotides, the CDR3 is TGTGCCAGCAGCTTAGTACACTACGAGCAGTACTTC.